Included here is one T cell receptor (beta chain) sequence, with context. Its antigen is not known. These data come from a study of cytomegalovirus exposure and HLA in healthy donors. Study-wide results and limits: Most subjects had HLA-A and HLA-B alleles reportedly predicted accurately by TCR beta sequences. Analyses of presence and absence presupposed an approximately uniform sequencing depth across donors. Cytomegalovirus-associated status was assigned to about 160 TCR beta chains. Clonal expansion was found to be greater in HLA-associated TCR beta chains than in equally common others in a later analysis.

The CDR3 is made up of 14 amino acids. V shed 5 bases and J shed 0 bases, with 10 bases lying between them. Germline V gene data show CDR1 as SSHAT and CDR2 as FNYEAQ (reference sequence). The PCR employed 60 Vbeta primers together with 13 Jbeta primers. TCRdb keeps only in-frame clones here, not all; method: immunoSEQ multiplex PCR. The sample yields 200,000 to 250,000 clones, around four fifths seen once. The V call is TRBV7-7, the J call TRBJ2-5; a weak D match, TRBD1 (6 bases). Sequenced: PBMCs. The clonotype originates from a woman aged 55-70 years in good health and CMV-seropositive. The CDR3 is CASSATGYQETQYF. CDR3 sequence (DNA): TGTGCCAGCAGCGCGACAGGTTACCAAGAGACCCAGTACTTC.